A selection of T cell receptor beta chains follows, all from one sample in a study of T cell repertoires in cytomegalovirus infection. Using its own MiXCR run on the reads, TCRdb lists one record per CDR3 protein. The sample contains just under 550,000 distinct CDR3 sequences, around a quarter of which appear only once. Sequenced input: PBMCs. The source of these receptors is a human donor in good health (CMV status not recorded). Some clones in this sample may be carry-over from other donors' samples. The CDR3 runs from the conserved cysteine through the conserved F or W. Fields, in order: V gene, clone size, J gene, D gene, CDR3 protein, CDR3 DNA. The D gene is left open where the match is weak. Rows may omit the clone size; those that give it use once, few, many or a size class.

TRBV4-3	few	TRBJ2-2	.	CASSQELWLTTGELFF	TGCGCCAGCAGCCAAGAGCTGTGGCTGACAACCGGGGAGCTGTTTTTT
TRBV2	few	TRBJ1-2	.	CASSVGQANYGYTF	TGTGCCAGCAGTGTGGGGCAGGCTAACTATGGCTACACCTTC
TRBV15	once	TRBJ2-1	.	CATSSDPVHYNEQFF	TGTGCCACCAGCAGTGACCCGGTCCACTACAATGAGCAGTTCTTC
TRBV14	.	TRBJ2-5	.	CASSLRDLWSQYF	TGTGCCAGCAGCCTACGGGACCTCTGGTCCCAGTACTTC
TRBV28	many	TRBJ2-5	.	CASSPQSSRKTQYF	TGTGCCAGCAGTCCCCAGAGTTCAAGAAAGACCCAGTACTTC
TRBV10-3	.	TRBJ2-3	.	CAIKEQGGDTQYF	TGTGCCATCAAGGAACAGGGAGGGGATACGCAGTATTTT
TRBV7-9	many	TRBJ2-1	.	CASSLVGLRNYNEQFF	TGTGCCAGCAGCCTCGTTGGGCTCCGAAACTACAATGAGCAGTTCTTC
TRBV20-1	.	TRBJ1-4	.	CSARDLRGVGEKLFF	TGCAGTGCTAGAGATCTGAGAGGGGTGGGTGAAAAACTGTTTTTT
TRBV7-2	many	TRBJ2-7	.	CASSLGPDAGQYF	TGTGCCAGCAGCTTAGGGCCCGATGCGGGGCAGTACTTC
TRBV10-3	.	TRBJ1-1	TRBD1	CAISEYDRGTEAFF	TGTGCCATCAGTGAGTACGACAGGGGCACTGAAGCTTTCTTT
TRBV19	few	TRBJ2-1	TRBD2	CASSMPAGGDNEQFF	TGTGCCAGTAGTATGCCAGCGGGAGGGGACAATGAGCAGTTCTTC
TRBV12-5	.	TRBJ1-2	.	CASGSQSRTVYYGYTF	TGTGCTAGTGGTTCACAATCAAGGACGGTCTACTATGGCTACACCTTC
TRBV24-1	.	TRBJ2-1	TRBD2	CATSVREGSYNEQFF	TGTGCCACCAGTGTGAGGGAGGGCTCCTACAATGAGCAGTTCTTC
TRBV5-8	.	TRBJ2-3	.	CASSLGPWDTDTQYF	TGTGCCAGCAGCTTGGGCCCTTGGGACACGGATACGCAGTATTTT
TRBV7-6	many	TRBJ1-4	TRBD1	CASSFGTGIGEKLFF	TGTGCCAGCAGCTTCGGGACAGGGATCGGCGAAAAACTGTTTTTT
TRBV12-3/TRBV12-4	.	TRBJ2-7	.	CASSPRGLSYEQYF	TGTGCCAGCAGCCCCAGGGGCCTCTCCTACGAGCAGTACTTC
TRBV10-3	.	TRBJ2-1	.	CAISDSRQEQFF	TGTGCCATCAGTGACTCGCGGCAAGAGCAGTTCTTC
TRBV19	few	TRBJ1-1	.	CASSKRQQVSNTEAFF	TGTGCCAGTAGTAAGAGGCAACAGGTATCGAACACTGAAGCTTTCTTT
TRBV7-3	few	TRBJ2-1	.	CASSSGSGQQFF	TGTGCCAGCAGCTCCGGCTCGGGACAGCAGTTCTTC
TRBV29-1	.	TRBJ2-7	TRBD2	CSVGLAGGGYEQYF	TGCAGCGTCGGACTAGCGGGAGGAGGCTACGAGCAGTACTTC